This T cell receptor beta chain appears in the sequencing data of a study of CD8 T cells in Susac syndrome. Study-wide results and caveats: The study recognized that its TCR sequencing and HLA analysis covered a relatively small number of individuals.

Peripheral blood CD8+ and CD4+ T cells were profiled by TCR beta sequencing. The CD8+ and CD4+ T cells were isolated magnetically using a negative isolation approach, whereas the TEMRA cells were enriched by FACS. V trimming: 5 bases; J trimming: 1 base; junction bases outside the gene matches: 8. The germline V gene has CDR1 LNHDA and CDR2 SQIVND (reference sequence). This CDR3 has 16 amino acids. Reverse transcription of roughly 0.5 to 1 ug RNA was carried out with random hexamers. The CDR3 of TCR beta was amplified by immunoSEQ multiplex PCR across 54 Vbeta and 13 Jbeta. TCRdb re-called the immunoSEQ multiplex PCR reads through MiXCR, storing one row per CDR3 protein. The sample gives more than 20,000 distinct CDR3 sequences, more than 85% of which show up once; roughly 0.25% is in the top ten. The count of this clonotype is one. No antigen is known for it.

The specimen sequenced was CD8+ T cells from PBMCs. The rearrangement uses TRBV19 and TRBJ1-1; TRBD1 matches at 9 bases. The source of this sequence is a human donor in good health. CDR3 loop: CASSADRGPPNTEAFF. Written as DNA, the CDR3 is TGTGCCAGTAGTGCGGACAGGGGCCCCCCGAACACTGAAGCTTTCTTT.